Listed here are 10 T cell receptor beta chains from one sample, sequenced in a study of blood T cell repertoires in COVID-19. Here immunoSEQ multiplex PCR was the method, and the copy in TCRdb shows in-frame clones only, minus some. The sample has around 60,000 clones, around 82% seen once. Source material: peripheral blood. The receptors here all came from a man in his 60s with COVID-19, enrolled during active disease.

This clone appeared a single time. The chain joins TRBV6-5 to TRBJ2-2, with 8 positions matching TRBD2. Looked up from germline, CDR1 is MNHEY and CDR2 is SVGAGI. This CDR3 is 16 amino acids long. J lost 4 bases, V lost 4 bases, and 8 bases had no gene match. CDR3 in DNA: TGTGCCAGCAGTTGGGTCCGAGCGGGAGTCACCGGGGAGCTGTTTTTT. Translated, it gives CASSWVRAGVTGELFF.

The chain recombines TRBV12-3 or TRBV12-4 with TRBJ2-4; D might be TRBD2 (6 bases). V gave up 6 bases and J gave up 13 bases, with 13 bases separating them. The CDR3 covers 11 residues. This chain's CDR3 is CASSPGEVQYF. The CDR3, as DNA: TGTGCCAGCAGCCCCGGGGAGGTCCAGTACTTC.

V and J are TRBV15 and TRBJ1-5; D is ambiguous. V gave up 8 bases and J gave up 4 bases, with 9 bases separating them. Germline V CDR1 and CDR2: LNHNV, YYDKDF (reference sequence). The CDR3 covers 12 residues. CDR3 sequence reads: CATGEPNQPQHF. The CDR3 DNA reads as TGTGCCACCGGAGAACCAAATCAGCCCCAGCATTTT.

V gene TRBV2 combines with J gene TRBJ2-6; D is perhaps TRBD1 (6 bases). The CDR3 has 16 amino acids. Germline V gives CDR1 SNHLY, CDR2 FYNNEI. V shed 6 bases and J shed 4 bases, with 16 bases lying between them. CDR3 in amino acids: CASRGPGVHGANVLTF. CDR3 nucleotide sequence: TGTGCCAGCAGGGGGCCAGGGGTGCACGGGGCCAACGTCCTGACTTTC. The full variable domain, its missing parts supplied by reference TRBV2 and TRBJ2-6, is EPEVTQTPSHQVTQMGQEVILRCVPISNHLYFYWYRQILGQKVEFLVSFYNNEISEKSEIFDDQFSVERPDGSNFTLKIRSTKLEDSAMYFCASRGPGVHGANVLTFGAGSRLTVL.

The chain has TRBV5-4 and TRBJ1-5; 7 nucleotides agree with TRBD1. V lost 2 bases to trimming and J lost 4 bases; unmatched junction nucleotides: 0. Germline V gene data show CDR1 as SGHNT and CDR2 as YYREEE (reference sequence). The CDR3 runs 13 residues. CDR3 protein: CASSLQGNQPQHF. The DNA for the CDR3 is TGTGCCAGCAGCTTACAGGGGAATCAGCCCCAGCATTTT.

A few counts support this clone. The chain uses TRBV2 and TRBJ2-7, with D possibly matching TRBD1 (5 bases). Germline loops: CDR1 SNHLY, CDR2 FYNNEI. The CDR3 runs 13 residues. V was cut by 2 bases and J by 4 bases, with 9 bases left in between. The CDR3 DNA reads as TGTGCCAGCAGTGAATGGGGCCAATACGAGCAGTACTTC. It yields the protein CASSEWGQYEQYF.

This clone was observed a handful of times. V gene TRBV6-2 or TRBV6-3 combines with J gene TRBJ2-7; 8 nucleotides match TRBD2. J was trimmed by 0 bases and V by 0 bases; bases with no gene match: 4. Germline V CDR1 and CDR2: MNHEY, SVGEGT. The length of the CDR3 is 16 residues. CDR3 sequence: CASSYSLADLSYEQYF. CDR3 nucleotides: TGTGCCAGCAGTTACTCACTAGCGGACCTCTCCTACGAGCAGTACTTC.

The J gene is TRBJ2-1, the V gene TRBV5-1; TRBD2 is a possible D gene (5 bases). The germline V gene has CDR1 SGHRS and CDR2 YFSETQ. V lost 0 bases to trimming and J lost 5 bases, with 9 bases between them. This CDR3 spans 14 amino acids. CDR3 sequence (DNA): TGCGCCAGCAGCTTGGGACTATTAGACAATGAGCAGTTCTTC. Its translation is CASSLGLLDNEQFF.

The chain recombines TRBV7-2 with TRBJ2-7; D might be TRBD1 (7 bases). Trimming stripped 1 base from V and 2 bases from J, with 12 bases between. The CDR3 runs to 15 residues. In germline, CDR1 is SGHTA, CDR2 FQGNSA. CDR3 region: CASSLGGDRAYEQYF. CDR3 DNA: TGTGCCAGCAGCTTAGGGGGGGACAGAGCCTACGAGCAGTACTTC.

The CDR3 protein is CASSEWDTPNEQFF. The CDR3 DNA follows: TGTGCCAGCAGTGAATGGGACACACCCAATGAGCAGTTCTTC. The rearrangement links TRBV6-1 to TRBJ2-1; a weak D match, TRBD1 (6 bases). The CDR3 sequence is 14 residues long. Germline CDR1 MNHNS, CDR2 SASEGT. Trimming stripped 2 bases from V and 6 bases from J, with 11 bases between.